This TCR beta chain was documented in a study of cytomegalovirus exposure and HLA in healthy donors. Use of 60 Vbeta and 13 Jbeta primers characterized the PCR. Produced via immunoSEQ multiplex PCR; TCRdb's table is partial and in-frame only. This sample yields roughly 200,000 clones, of which about 83% are seen a single time; roughly 1.7% belongs to the top ten. On this clone itself: Its antigen is unknown.

Trimming took 5 bases from V and 3 from J, leaving 14 bases between them. CDR1 is SGHVS and CDR2 is FNYEAQ in the germline V gene. This CDR3 comprises 14 residues. Findings of the study overall: Productive rates of about 87% or about 30% were seen for most TCR beta V segments in an earlier analysis. The later analysis indicated that the majority of CMV-associated TCR beta chains appeared HLA-restricted. Some highly shared sequence variants likely arose as a pipeline artifact.

The V gene is TRBV7-6, the J gene TRBJ2-7; no clear D gene. The clonotype comes from a man between 35 and 55 years old in good health and CMV-seropositive. Sequencing used PBMCs. The CDR3 region has the DNA TGTGCCAGCAGCGTTGGCCCTGAGGTCTACGAGCAGTACTTC. Amino acid sequence: CASSVGPEVYEQYF.